The sequence of this T cell receptor (beta chain) was determined in a study of T-cell reconstitution after alpha-beta-depleted transplantation in children. The CDR3 extends over 15 amino acids. CDR1 and CDR2 from the germline V gene are SNHLY and FYNNEI. J gave up 1 base and V 6 bases, and 4 bases lay outside the gene matches. This clonotype was seen repeatedly, ten times or more. The TCRbeta library was prepared with unique molecular identifiers. MiXCR, applied by TCRdb to the PCR reads, yields one record per CDR3 protein. The repertoire holds 500,000 to 650,000 distinct CDR3 sequences, 10% to 15% seen once, with 2% to 2.5% in the top ten.

This clonotype originated in a male patient aged 10 to 17 who had a stem cell transplant for acute myeloid leukemia, so the T cells may come from the graft donor. This chain links TRBV2 with TRBJ2-5, with 11 bases identical to TRBD2. The material was PBMCs, mostly from graft donor cells, obtained 360 days after TCRalphabeta/CD19-depleted stem cell transplant. The chain's CDR3 is CASRRLAGIQETQYF. In DNA, the CDR3 is TGTGCCAGCAGAAGACTAGCGGGGATCCAAGAGACCCAGTACTTC.